A single sample is the source of the 21 T cell receptor beta chains below, sequenced in a study of Ad26.COV2.S vaccination and SARS-CoV-2 variants. Treatment of the sample: roughly 18 received Ad26.COV2.S at low or high dose, single or two shots; 5 received placebo; per-sample allocation not given. The samples were gathered on day 63 after the first injection of vaccine or placebo. The data were produced by immunoSEQ multiplex PCR, yet TCRdb's version contains in-frame clones alone and is incomplete. The table lists about 280,000 clones, around 87% of them singletons. The sample here was peripheral blood, taken in a trial of Ad26.COV2.S vaccine versus placebo. The receptors were sampled from a person aged 18-65 years who received the Ad26.COV2.S COVID-19 vaccine or a placebo.

This clone showed up just a few times. Written as DNA, the CDR3 is TGTGCCAGCAGCTTATCAGCCGGGGGGCAGTACTTC. Protein: CASSLSAGGQYF. This sequence joins TRBV7-9 and TRBJ2-7, with D perhaps TRBD2 (6 bases). V gave up 2 bases and J gave up 9 bases, with 11 bases separating them. This CDR3 contains 12 residues. The germline CDR1 and CDR2 sequences are SEHNR and FQNEAQ (reference sequence).

The genes are TRBV25-1 and TRBJ1-2, with 7 bases aligning to TRBD1. Per germline, CDR1 MGHDK and CDR2 SYGVNS. The V gene end was trimmed by 8 bases and the J gene end by 5 bases; junction bases not matched to a gene: 14. The CDR3 loop spans 15 amino acids. The CDR3 bases are TGTGCCAGCGGACCACGGGACAGACCGACTTATGGCTACACCTTC. It encodes CASGPRDRPTYGYTF.

The rearrangement links TRBV19 to TRBJ1-2; maybe TRBD1 (5 bases). Trimming removed 6 bases at V and 2 bases at J, with 13 bases between. The CDR3 extends over 14 amino acids. CDR1 is LNHDA, CDR2 SQIVND, per germline (reference sequence). CDR3 sequence: CASRPRGGNYGYTF. CDR3 sequence (DNA): TGTGCCAGTAGACCTCGGGGGGGGAACTATGGCTACACCTTC.

This chain uses TRBV29-1 with TRBJ2-2, with no clear D. The germline CDR1 and CDR2 sequences are SQVTM and ANQGSEA. The CDR3 sequence is 15 residues long. Trimming removed 1 base at V and 3 bases at J, with 12 bases between. CDR3 nucleotide sequence: TGCAGCGTTGAAGTGGGTGCCCGGGACACCGGGGAGCTGTTTTTT. This gives the protein CSVEVGARDTGELFF.

The rearrangement joins TRBV7-8 to TRBJ2-7; maybe TRBD1 (6 bases). The germline CDR1 and CDR2 sequences are SGHVS and FQNEAQ. V lost 3 bases to trimming and J lost 11 bases, with 14 bases between them. This CDR3 comprises 12 residues. The CDR3 sequence is CASSFDRSLKYF. The CDR3 nucleotides read TGTGCCAGCAGCTTTGACAGGTCCTTGAAGTACTTC.

The chain employs TRBV29-1 and TRBJ2-1; 7 bases align to TRBD1. V shed 5 bases and J 2 bases; nucleotides not matched to a gene: 6. From germline, CDR1 is SQVTM and CDR2 ANQGSEA. The CDR3 length is 14 residues. This chain's CDR3 is CSVSGGRPYNEQFF. The CDR3 bases are TGCAGCGTTTCAGGGGGTCGGCCCTACAATGAGCAGTTCTTC.

This clone appeared a few times. The rearrangement joins TRBV6-5 to TRBJ2-3; tentatively, D is TRBD1 (5 bases). The V end lost 6 bases, the J end lost 6 bases, and 16 bases lay between the germline ends. Germline-derived CDR1 and CDR2 are MNHEY and SVGAGI. The length of the CDR3 is 14 residues. CDR3 protein: CASSPRDWGDTQYF. The CDR3 DNA sequence: TGTGCCAGCAGCCCCCGAGACTGGGGCGATACGCAGTATTTT.

This sequence joins TRBV5-1 and TRBJ1-2, with 8 bases matching TRBD1. V dropped 4 bases and J dropped 4; count of bases not matched to a gene: 3. Germline-derived CDR1 and CDR2 are SGHRS and YFSETQ. This CDR3 region has 13 residues. The CDR3 coding sequence is TGCGCCAGCAGCCCGGGACAGGCCTATGGCTACACCTTC. Translated, it gives CASSPGQAYGYTF.

The chain combines TRBV9 with TRBJ2-3, with 8 bases aligning to TRBD2. Germline trimming cut 0 bases from V and 2 bases from J; bases unmatched to any gene: 5. The CDR3 length is 16 residues. The germline gives CDR1 SGDLS, CDR2 YYNGEE. The CDR3 DNA sequence: TGTGCCAGCAGCGTAGCGGGCGGGGGGAACACAGATACGCAGTATTTT. Its protein product is CASSVAGGGNTDTQYF.

The genes are TRBV10-3 and TRBJ2-6; D is perhaps TRBD2 (5 bases). CDR3 length: 15 residues. V was cut by 4 bases and J by 1 base, with 8 bases left in between. Per germline, CDR1 ENHRY and CDR2 SYGVKD. CDR3 region: CAISGWESGANVLTF. CDR3 coding DNA: TGTGCCATCAGTGGTTGGGAGTCTGGGGCCAACGTCCTGACTTTC.

J is TRBJ2-7 and V is TRBV6-6; 8 nucleotides agree with TRBD2. Germline V gene data show CDR1 as MNHNY and CDR2 as SVGAGI (reference sequence). Unmatched junction bases numbered 15, after V lost 5 bases and J lost 3 bases. There are 17 residues in the CDR3. Here the CDR3 reads CASSPPPSTGRDYEQYF. In nucleotides, the CDR3 is TGTGCCAGCAGTCCTCCCCCCTCGACCGGGAGGGACTACGAGCAGTACTTC.

V and J are TRBV12-3 or TRBV12-4 and TRBJ1-1; the D is unclear. With 6 bases removed from V and 1 base from J, the gap between germline ends came to 9 bases. This CDR3 is built from 13 residues. CDR3 coding DNA: TGTGCCAGCAGCCCCGCAGGGAACACTGAAGCTTTCTTT. This gives the protein CASSPAGNTEAFF.

The rearrangement uses TRBV29-1 and TRBJ1-4; D is perhaps TRBD1 (5 bases). In germline, CDR1 is SQVTM, CDR2 ANQGSEA. The ends were cut back, 6 bases at V and 4 bases at J, with 9 bases in the middle. This CDR3 has 12 residues. As DNA, the CDR3 is TGCAGCGTGGGGGGATTTAATGAAAAACTGTTTTTT. Its translation is CSVGGFNEKLFF. The entire variable domain, with the rest obtained from reference TRBV29-1 and TRBJ1-4, is as follows: SAVISQKPSRDICQRGTSLTIQCQVDSQVTMMFWYRQQPGQSLTLIATANQGSEATYESGFVIDKFPISRPNLTFSTLTVSNMSPEDSSIYLCSVGGFNEKLFFGSGTQLSVL.

The V gene is TRBV7-8, the J gene TRBJ1-1; TRBD1 aligns across 8 bases. With 6 bases clipped from V and 4 bases from J, the junction kept 7 bases outside the gene matches. CDR1 and CDR2 (germline): SGHVS, FQNEAQ. The CDR3 runs to 14 residues. The CDR3 sequence is CASRLNTGGTEAFF. The CDR3 DNA reads TGTGCCAGCAGATTAAACACAGGGGGCACTGAAGCTTTCTTT.

The J gene is TRBJ1-2, the V gene TRBV5-1; D might be TRBD1 (6 bases). CDR1 and CDR2 from the germline V gene are SGHRS and YFSETQ. The CDR3 extends over 15 amino acids. Trimming left V 4 bases short and J 5 bases short, with 18 bases between. This CDR3 reads CASSPGDSRGYGYTF. As DNA, the CDR3 is TGCGCCAGCAGCCCGGGGGACTCCAGGGGATATGGCTACACCTTC.

V usage is TRBV5-1 and J usage is TRBJ1-2, with 12 bases fitting TRBD1. Germline loops: CDR1 SGHRS, CDR2 YFSETQ. Trimming at V came to 4 bases and at J to 4 bases, leaving 5 bases not matched to a gene. The CDR3 length is 15 residues. CDR3: CASSGGQGAGYGYTF. The CDR3 DNA is TGCGCCAGCAGCGGGGGACAGGGGGCGGGCTATGGCTACACCTTC.

The rearrangement joins TRBV30 to TRBJ1-2; D not certain. The CDR3 is 13 residues long. V was trimmed by 6 bases and J by 2 bases, leaving 13 bases between them. Germline-derived CDR1 and CDR2 are GTSNPN and SVGIG (reference sequence). The CDR3 reads CACPSISNYGYTF. The DNA for the CDR3 is TGTGCCTGCCCCAGTATATCAAACTATGGCTACACCTTC.

The rearrangement links TRBV5-5 to TRBJ2-1, with TRBD2 matching 12 bases. V was clipped by 3 bases and J by 2 bases; unmatched bases: 6. In germline, CDR1 is SGHKS, CDR2 YYEKEE (reference sequence). The CDR3 loop spans 17 amino acids. The chain's CDR3 is CASSSQLAGGPYNEQFF. The CDR3 nucleotides read TGTGCCAGCAGCTCACAACTAGCGGGGGGACCCTACAATGAGCAGTTCTTC. Full variable domain (rest looked up from reference TRBV5-5 and TRBJ2-1): DAGVTQSPTHLIKTRGQQVTLRCSPISGHKSVSWYQQVLGQGPQFIFQYYEKEERGRGNFPDRFSARQFPNYSSELNVNALLLGDSALYLCASSSQLAGGPYNEQFFGPGTRLTVL.

The chain recombines TRBV6-5 with TRBJ2-7; no definite D call. This CDR3 has 15 residues. The ends were cut back, 3 bases at V and 0 bases at J, with 12 bases in the middle. Germline V gene data show CDR1 as MNHEY and CDR2 as SVGAGI. This chain's CDR3 is CASSYIWADSYEQYF. In nucleotides, the CDR3 is TGTGCCAGCAGTTATATTTGGGCAGACTCCTACGAGCAGTACTTC.

V usage is TRBV10-2 and J usage is TRBJ2-1; tentatively, D is TRBD1 or TRBD2 (5 bases each). This CDR3 spans 15 amino acids. Germline loops: CDR1 WSHSY, CDR2 SAAADI. V lost 8 bases and J 7 bases, leaving 21 bases between the germline ends. The CDR3 nucleotides read TGCGCCAGCCTTACCGGGACCCCCCTTAGAAATGAGCAGTTCTTC. This translates into CASLTGTPLRNEQFF.

For the CDR3, the DNA is TGTGCCAGCGTTCGAGCTTTCGGGGATACGCAGTATTTT. Translated: CASVRAFGDTQYF. The V gene is TRBV12-3 or TRBV12-4, the J gene TRBJ2-3; D is undetermined. The V end was cut by 8 bases, the J end by 6 bases, with 15 bases between. The CDR3 loop spans 13 amino acids.